This TCR beta chain derives from a study of shared clonotypes between healthy human individuals. Across the whole study: The plates for each donor numbered three CD4 naive, three CD4 memory, two CD8 naive and one CD8 memory.

Regarding this clone: Within the sample, other DNA sequences also encode this same CDR3.

Germline V CDR1 and CDR2: SGHRS, YFSETQ. The CDR3 length is 15 residues. J lost 5 bases, V lost 4 bases, and 3 bases had no gene match. An even split of each subset's genomic DNA across several immunoSEQ plates was performed. TCRdb's copy holds only in-frame clones and misses some; the assay was immunoSEQ multiplex PCR. Of over a million clones listed, 96% were seen once; the top ten hold approximately 1.2%. This receptor was taken from a man aged 30-40 years in good health. The sample was naive CD4+ T cells sorted from blood. Described subset: CD45RA+ positively selected. This chain uses TRBV5-1 with TRBJ2-2; 12 bases line up with TRBD2. This chain's CDR3 is CASSPGTSGTGELFF. Here the CDR3 DNA reads TGCGCCAGCAGCCCCGGGACTAGCGGGACCGGGGAGCTGTTTTTT.